Described below is a single TCR beta chain sequence and its context. Its antigen is not known. Germline V gene lookup returns CDR1 SNHLY and CDR2 FYNNEI. The CDR3 sequence is 15 residues long. The V end lost 6 bases, the J end lost 8 bases, and 20 bases lay between the germline ends. Prepared TCR beta cDNA libraries contained unique molecular identifiers. Input populations of roughly 0.95 to 10 million T cells gave rise to 500,000 to 600,000 cDNA molecules. TCRdb analysed the PCR reads with MiXCR anew, one entry per CDR3 protein. The sample shows about 770,000 distinct CDR3 sequences, under 60% of them seen only once. The sample originates from a study of post-analysis software for immune sequencing data. About the study: The study covered relapsing-remitting, secondary progressive and progressive-relapsing courses of multiple sclerosis. General study points: With F measure, samples from one preparation batch clustered together strongly. There were five TRBV segments more frequent in patients than controls, and TRBV5-6, TRBV5-1 and TRBV20-1 were among them.

The source of this sequence is a girl aged 5-17 years with multiple sclerosis. The chain combines TRBV2 with TRBJ1-5, with D maybe TRBD1 (5 bases). The sequenced material came from blood. CDR3 DNA sequence: TGTGCCAGCAGCGACTATACCGGGCCGGGGGAGCCCCAGCATTTT. It encodes CASSDYTGPGEPQHF.